Below are 9 T cell receptor beta chains sequenced from a single sample in a study of cytomegalovirus exposure and HLA in healthy donors. The PCR had 60 Vbeta and 13 Jbeta primers. TCRdb's table, derived via immunoSEQ multiplex PCR, lists solely in-frame clones and lacks some. The sample has about 86,000 clones, about 85% seen once. Sequenced material: PBMCs. The source of these receptors is a woman between 35 and 50 years old in good health and CMV-seropositive.

This chain joins TRBV19 and TRBJ2-7; D is undetermined. CDR1 and CDR2 from the germline V gene are LNHDA and SQIVND (reference sequence). This CDR3 contains 13 residues. V lost 3 bases and J lost 7, with 13 bases in between. Here the CDR3 reads CASSIGGNSEQYF. The CDR3 nucleotides read TGTGCCAGTAGTATCGGCGGAAACTCGGAGCAGTACTTC.

V usage is TRBV7-3 and J usage is TRBJ2-1, with 8 positions matching TRBD2. Germline assignment: CDR1 SGHTA and CDR2 FQGTGA. Trimming took 1 base from V and 7 from J; bases not matched to a gene: 6. This CDR3 spans 15 amino acids. CDR3 in DNA: TGTGCCAGCAGCTTAAACAGCGGGAGCCCAAATGAGCAGTTCTTC. Translating it yields CASSLNSGSPNEQFF.

The chain couples TRBV14 to TRBJ1-2, with 8 bases that match TRBD1. The CDR3 has 17 amino acids. Germline V gives CDR1 SGHDN, CDR2 FVKESK. After removal of 3 bases from V and 7 bases from J, the junction contained 16 bases not matched to a gene. The CDR3 protein is CASSQEYPSQDRAGYTF. The DNA for the CDR3 is TGTGCCAGCAGCCAGGAATATCCCTCCCAGGACAGGGCTGGCTACACCTTC.

The chain combines TRBV5-1 with TRBJ2-6; 12 positions match TRBD1. V gave up 2 bases and J gave up 2 bases; unmatched junction bases: 5. The CDR3 runs to 18 residues. Germline V gene data show CDR1 as SGHRS and CDR2 as YFSETQ. CDR3 nucleotide sequence: TGCGCCAGCAGCTTTTTAGGGACAGGGGGCACTGGGGCCAACGTCCTGACTTTC. Its protein product is CASSFLGTGGTGANVLTF.

The CDR3 reads CASSLRVTGKVEAFF. Written as DNA, the CDR3 is TGTGCCAGCAGTCTCCGGGTGACGGGAAAAGTCGAAGCTTTCTTT. V gene TRBV5-6 combines with J gene TRBJ1-1, with D unclear. CDR1 is SGHDT and CDR2 is YYEEEE in the germline V gene. Trimming removed 5 bases from V and 8 bases from J, with 22 bases in between. The CDR3 is made up of 15 amino acids.

The J gene is TRBJ1-2, the V gene TRBV19, with D perhaps matching TRBD1 (6 bases). Germline V gene sequence: CDR1 LNHDA, CDR2 SQIVND (reference sequence). V was pared by 7 bases and J by 4 bases, with 13 bases between. The CDR3 runs 13 residues. The CDR3 spells CASKPGALYGYTF. In DNA form, the CDR3 reads TGTGCCAGTAAACCAGGGGCTCTCTATGGCTACACCTTC.

The table lists this clone with a count of one. This chain connects TRBV28 to TRBJ2-7; 7 nucleotides align to TRBD2. J gave up 2 bases and V 10 bases, and 20 bases lay outside the gene matches. This CDR3 is built from 17 residues. CDR1 MDHEN and CDR2 SYDVKM come from the germline V gene. The CDR3 DNA is TGTGCCACCTGTAGCACCACCTATAGCGGGCTGCCCTACGAGCAGTACTTC. Its protein product is CATCSTTYSGLPYEQYF. Drawing the rest from reference TRBV28 and TRBJ2-7, the complete variable domain is DVKVTQSSRYLVKRTGEKVFLECVQDMDHENMFWYRQDPGLGLRLIYFSYDVKMKEKGDIPEGYSVSREKKERFSLILESASTNQTSMYLCATCSTTYSGLPYEQYFGPGTRLTVT.

The CDR3 spells CASSVGGNYEQYF. CDR3 sequence (DNA): TGTGCCAGCAGTGTTGGCGGGAACTACGAGCAGTACTTC. V and J are TRBV2 and TRBJ2-5; TRBD2 might be the D (6 bases). The DNA end is more similar to TRBJ2-7, so the J call may be wrong. Per the germline V gene, CDR1 is SNHLY and CDR2 is FYNNEI. The CDR3 sequence is 13 residues long.

The rearrangement uses TRBV5-1 and TRBJ2-5, with 9 bases aligning to TRBD2. The CDR3 sequence is 13 residues long. V lost 4 bases to trimming and J lost 7 bases; unmatched junction nucleotides: 5. From germline, CDR1 is SGHRS and CDR2 YFSETQ. CDR3 coding DNA: TGCGCCAGCAGCGAGGGGCGGGAGGGGACCCAGTACTTC. Protein product: CASSEGREGTQYF.